Below are 17 T cell receptor beta chains sequenced from a single sample in a study of vaccination and CD4 T cells after COVID-19. Their target antigens are unknown. The Oncomine TCR Beta short-read assay sequenced DNA from cultured CD4+ T cells. TCRdb fed the PCR reads into MiXCR, producing one record per CDR3 protein. The sample lists some 12,000 distinct CDR3 sequences; 40% to 50% were seen once. Treatment denoted: approximately 10-day PBMC culture with coronavirus spike peptide pools or control peptides (ViraFEST assay). Sequenced material: CD4+ T cells from blood, cultured in vitro. These receptors all stem from a human donor who had recovered from COVID-19.

The chain joins TRBV2 to TRBJ2-6; D assignment may be TRBD1 or TRBD2 (5 bases each). This CDR3 comprises 17 residues. Deletions cut 5 bases from V and 6 bases from J, with 20 bases between. Germline V CDR1 and CDR2: SNHLY, FYNNEI. The CDR3 DNA reads as TGTGCCAGCAGTCGACGATCGGGACCCTCCGTGGCCAACGTCCTGACTTTC. As protein: CASSRRSGPSVANVLTF.

This clonotype has a handful of counts. The V and J genes are TRBV6-1 and TRBJ2-1; TRBD1 agrees at 8 bases. The germline CDR1 and CDR2 sequences are MNHNS and SASEGT. This CDR3 is 14 amino acids long. The V gene end was trimmed by 5 bases and the J gene end by 4 bases; junction bases not matched to a gene: 4. The DNA for the CDR3 is TGTGCCAGCAGTACGGGACAGGAGTACAATGAGCAGTTCTTC. This gives the protein CASSTGQEYNEQFF.

This clonotype showed up just a few times. The chain uses TRBV5-1 and TRBJ2-3; D remains unclear. The CDR3 is 11 residues long. Germline CDR1 and CDR2: SGHRS and YFSETQ. Trimming stripped 0 bases from V and 7 bases from J, with 3 bases between. In nucleotides, the CDR3 is TGCGCCAGCAGCTTGGAGAATACGCAGTATTTT. Its protein is CASSLENTQYF. Full variable domain (missing parts from reference TRBV5-1 and TRBJ2-3): KAGVTQTPRYLIKTRGQQVTLSCSPISGHRSVSWYQQTPGQGLQFLFEYFSETQRNKGNFPGRFSGRQFSNSRSEMNVSTLELGDSALYLCASSLENTQYFGPGTRLTVL.

This chain uses TRBV20-1 with TRBJ2-1, with 15 bases aligning to TRBD2. Germline CDR1 reads DFQATT; CDR2 reads SNEGSKA (reference sequence). The length of the CDR3 is 20 residues. After removal of 5 bases from V and 0 bases from J, the junction contained 14 bases not matched to a gene. CDR3 sequence (DNA): TGCAGTGCTGGTCCGATCTTGGGACTAGCGGGAGGTAGCTCCTACAATGAGCAGTTCTTC. Encoded protein: CSAGPILGLAGGSSYNEQFF.

The J gene is TRBJ2-7, the V gene TRBV6-5; 7 bases match TRBD1. Trimming cost V 0 bases and J 7 bases; bases outside gene matches: 6. Germline CDR1 and CDR2: MNHEY and SVGAGI. This CDR3 comprises 14 residues. CDR3 amino acids: CASSYSGQTGEQYF. DNA of the CDR3: TGTGCCAGCAGTTACTCGGGACAGACGGGAGAGCAGTACTTC.

This chain connects TRBV5-5 to TRBJ2-5; D perhaps matches TRBD1 (5 bases). This CDR3 comprises 13 residues. The germline V gene encodes CDR1 SGHKS and CDR2 YYEKEE (reference sequence). V shed 0 bases and J shed 3 bases, with 6 bases lying between them. CDR3 in amino acids: CASSLAREETQYF. The CDR3 region has the DNA TGTGCCAGCAGCTTGGCCAGGGAAGAGACCCAGTACTTC.

Only a few counts were recorded for this clonotype. This chain links TRBV18 with TRBJ2-7, with D perhaps given as TRBD1 or TRBD2 (5 bases each). Trimming shortened V by 2 bases and J by 0 bases, and 14 bases separated the two germline ends. Looked up from germline, CDR1 is KGHSH and CDR2 is LQKENI. This CDR3 has 16 residues. CDR3 sequence reads: CASSPNWGTSSYEQYF. The CDR3 DNA sequence: TGTGCCAGCTCACCAAATTGGGGGACGAGCTCCTACGAGCAGTACTTC. The variable domain in full, completed from reference TRBV18 and TRBJ2-7, reads NAGVMQNPRHLVRRRGQEARLRCSPMKGHSHVYWYRQLPEEGLKFMVYLQKENIIDESGMPKERFSAEFPKEGPSILRIQQVVRGDSAAYFCASSPNWGTSSYEQYFGPGTRLTVT.

This clonotype was detected a few times. The chain couples TRBV7-9 to TRBJ2-7; D uncertain. The CDR3 is 12 residues long. Germline CDR1 SEHNR, CDR2 FQNEAQ (reference sequence). Trimming stripped 2 bases from V and 4 bases from J, with 6 bases between. CDR3 amino acids: CASSLSVYEQYF. The CDR3 DNA sequence: TGTGCCAGCAGCTTATCGGTTTACGAGCAGTACTTC.

The rearrangement joins TRBV7-9 to TRBJ2-5; TRBD2 agrees at 10 bases. The CDR3 is made up of 16 amino acids. V was clipped by 1 base and J by 7 bases; unmatched bases: 9. Germline V gives CDR1 SEHNR, CDR2 FQNEAQ (reference sequence). DNA for the CDR3: TGTGCCAGCAGCTTAGTCGGCCTAGCGGGAGCGGGGACCCAGTACTTC. Translation gives CASSLVGLAGAGTQYF.

The rearrangement links TRBV30 to TRBJ2-2, with TRBD2 as a possible D gene (6 bases). Germline CDR1 reads GTSNPN; CDR2 reads SVGIG (reference sequence). This CDR3 spans 13 amino acids. V was clipped by 1 base and J by 7 bases, with 10 bases between them. In DNA form, the CDR3 reads TGTGCCTGGAGTGACTGGAGGGGCGGGGAGCTGTTTTTT. Translated, it gives CAWSDWRGGELFF. Supplemented by reference TRBV30 and TRBJ2-2, the full variable domain reads SQTIHQWPATLVQPVGSPLSLECTVEGTSNPNLYWYRQAAGRGLQLLFYSVGIGQISSEVPQNLSASRPQDRQFILSSKKLLLSDSGFYLCAWSDWRGGELFFGEGSRLTVL.

The chain couples TRBV5-4 to TRBJ2-5, with 9 bases fitting TRBD1. Germline CDR1 and CDR2: SGHNT and YYREEE (reference sequence). This CDR3 region has 16 residues. V trimming: 4 bases; J trimming: 1 base; junction bases outside the gene matches: 8. In DNA form, the CDR3 reads TGTGCCAGCAGCCGAGGTACGGACAGGGGCCAAGAGACCCAGTACTTC. This translates into CASSRGTDRGQETQYF.

The J gene is TRBJ1-6, the V gene TRBV6-1, with no clear D. The CDR3 spans 13 residues. Germline V gives CDR1 MNHNS, CDR2 SASEGT. V dropped 3 bases and J dropped 8 bases, with 8 bases sitting between them. CDR3 sequence reads: CASSDVSDSPLHF. CDR3 nucleotides: TGTGCCAGCAGTGATGTATCAGATTCACCCCTCCACTTT.

The chain links TRBV18 to TRBJ2-5, with 10 bases aligning to TRBD1. The CDR3 totals 14 residues. The V and J ends lost 3 bases and 5 bases, in that order; junction bases with no gene match: 3. Germline assignment: CDR1 KGHSH and CDR2 LQKENI. The CDR3, as DNA: TGTGCCAGCTCACCCGGGACAGGGGAGGAGACCCAGTACTTC. This encodes CASSPGTGEETQYF.

This chain connects TRBV25-1 to TRBJ2-6; 9 bases map to TRBD1. The trim removed 8 bases at V and 0 bases at J, leaving 5 bases unmatched. The CDR3 runs to 16 residues. In germline, CDR1 is MGHDK, CDR2 SYGVNS. For the CDR3, the DNA is TGTGCCAGCTATGGGACAGGGTTCTCTGGGGCCAACGTCCTGACTTTC. This encodes CASYGTGFSGANVLTF.

The chain uses TRBV20-1 and TRBJ1-4, with 7 bases fitting TRBD1. The CDR3 covers 14 residues. Germline V CDR1 and CDR2: DFQATT, SNEGSKA (reference sequence). The V segment lost 4 bases and the J segment 7 bases; nucleotides outside the gene matches: 9. CDR3 nucleotides: TGCAGTGCTAAAATACAGGGGATAAGTGAAAAACTGTTTTTT. This gives the protein CSAKIQGISEKLFF.

This chain uses TRBV18 with TRBJ2-5; D uncertain. The CDR3 covers 12 residues. CDR1 is KGHSH and CDR2 is LQKENI in the germline V gene. Trimming removed 4 bases at V and 2 bases at J, with 5 bases between. In DNA, the CDR3 is TGTGCCAGCTCACGAGCTCAAGAGACCCAGTACTTC. The encoded protein is CASSRAQETQYF. Using reference TRBV18 and TRBJ2-5 for the parts outside the CDR3, the full variable domain is NAGVMQNPRHLVRRRGQEARLRCSPMKGHSHVYWYRQLPEEGLKFMVYLQKENIIDESGMPKERFSAEFPKEGPSILRIQQVVRGDSAAYFCASSRAQETQYFGPGTRLLVL.

The chain employs TRBV4-2 and TRBJ2-7, with TRBD2 as a possible D gene (6 bases). Germline V gene lookup returns CDR1 LGHNA and CDR2 YNFKEQ. This CDR3 region has 17 residues. V gave up 0 bases and J gave up 4 bases, with 19 bases separating them. CDR3 protein: CASSQEAQSGYKYEQYF. For the CDR3, the DNA is TGTGCCAGCAGCCAAGAAGCTCAAAGCGGGTATAAGTACGAGCAGTACTTC.